These 14 T cell receptor beta chains originate from one sample sequenced in a study of cytomegalovirus exposure and HLA in healthy donors. Primers: 60 Vbeta forward and 13 Jbeta reverse. Repertoires were generated with immunoSEQ multiplex PCR, while TCRdb's copy carries only in-frame clones and drops some. The profile shows 150,000 to 200,000 clones, 83% of them singletons. Sequences were obtained from PBMCs. The receptors come from a man aged 45-65 years in good health and CMV-seropositive.

The rearrangement links TRBV4-2 to TRBJ2-7; perhaps TRBD2 as D (6 bases). CDR1 LGHNA and CDR2 YNFKEQ come from the germline V gene. There are 16 residues in the CDR3. V was shortened by 1 base and J by 0 bases, with 13 bases between the two germline ends. CDR3: CASSQGGTISSYEQYF. The CDR3 DNA reads as TGTGCCAGCAGCCAAGGCGGGACGATAAGCTCCTACGAGCAGTACTTC.

This chain joins TRBV5-6 and TRBJ2-1; 11 nucleotides match TRBD2. The trim removed 2 bases at V and 4 bases at J, leaving 2 bases unmatched. Germline V gene data show CDR1 as SGHDT and CDR2 as YYEEEE. The CDR3 sequence is 15 residues long. CDR3 DNA: TGTGCCAGCAGCTTTAGCGGGAGGGCTTACAATGAGCAGTTCTTC. Amino acids: CASSFSGRAYNEQFF.

V and J are TRBV27 and TRBJ2-3, with TRBD2 matching 9 bases. The CDR3 consists of 15 residues. Trimming at V came to 2 bases and at J to 7 bases, leaving 7 bases not matched to a gene. Germline-derived CDR1 and CDR2 are MNHEY and SMNVEV (reference sequence). The CDR3 protein is CASSLGGTSYNTQYF. The CDR3 DNA is TGTGCCAGCAGTTTAGGAGGGACTAGCTACAATACGCAGTATTTT.

The chain joins TRBV6-5 to TRBJ2-2; the D is unclear. The CDR3 extends over 13 amino acids. Germline V gene sequence: CDR1 MNHEY, CDR2 SVGAGI. V lost 2 bases and J lost 10, with 11 bases in between. The CDR3 DNA reads as TGTGCCAGCAGTTACCCCAACGGAGAGGAGCTGTTTTTT. It codes for CASSYPNGEELFF.

The chain uses TRBV28 and TRBJ1-2; D is possibly TRBD1 (6 bases). Germline CDR1 MDHEN, CDR2 SYDVKM. V was cut by 5 bases and J by 7 bases, with 8 bases left in between. This CDR3 contains 11 residues. The CDR3 loop reads CASSGQFGYTF. The CDR3 DNA follows: TGTGCCAGCAGTGGACAGTTTGGCTACACCTTC.

In its sample, this clone was seen once. The V and J genes are TRBV20-1 and TRBJ1-1; no firm D call. This CDR3 contains 11 residues. Between the trimmed V and J ends, which lost 7 bases and 4 bases, there was a span of 10 bases. Germline CDR1 DFQATT, CDR2 SNEGSKA (reference sequence). The CDR3 region has the DNA TGCAGTGGAGGGAGTGTCACTGAAGCTTTCTTT. Amino acid sequence: CSGGSVTEAFF.

This chain connects TRBV19 to TRBJ2-1, with 8 bases identical to TRBD2. Trimming at V came to 3 bases and at J to 4 bases, leaving 2 bases not matched to a gene. Germline V gene lookup returns CDR1 LNHDA and CDR2 SQIVND (reference sequence). This CDR3 is built from 14 residues. The CDR3 nucleotides are TGTGCCAGTAGTATTGGCGGGAGGTACAATGAGCAGTTCTTC. Amino acids: CASSIGGRYNEQFF. Based on the CDR3 plus reference TRBV19 and TRBJ2-1, the full variable domain is DGGITQSPKYLFRKEGQNVTLSCEQNLNHDAMYWYRQDPGQGLRLIYYSQIVNDFQKGDIAEGYSVSREKKESFPLTVTSAQKNPTAFYLCASSIGGRYNEQFFGPGTRLTVL.

The rearrangement joins TRBV28 to TRBJ1-1, with D unresolved. The germline V and J ends were trimmed by 7 bases and 6 bases, with 9 bases remaining between them. The CDR3 sequence is 11 residues long. Germline lookup yields CDR1 MDHEN and CDR2 SYDVKM. CDR3 sequence reads: CASKERAEAFF. DNA of the CDR3: TGTGCCAGCAAGGAGAGGGCTGAAGCTTTCTTT.

The CDR3 protein is CASSLGGGRTHNEQFF. The CDR3 DNA reads as TGCGCCAGCAGCTTGGGTGGCGGGAGAACCCACAATGAGCAGTTCTTC. The chain carries TRBV5-1 and TRBJ2-1; 7 bases agree with TRBD2. The CDR3 spans 16 residues. Trimming at V came to 0 bases and at J to 5 bases, leaving 8 bases not matched to a gene. Per the germline V gene, CDR1 is SGHRS and CDR2 is YFSETQ.

The chain employs TRBV30 and TRBJ2-2, with D possibly matching TRBD1 (6 bases). Trimming removed 5 bases at V and 0 bases at J, with 13 bases between. Germline V CDR1 and CDR2: GTSNPN, SVGIG (reference sequence). This CDR3 is built from 15 residues. CDR3 in amino acids: CAWAPGTPNTGELFF. For the CDR3, the DNA is TGTGCCTGGGCCCCCGGGACACCGAACACCGGGGAGCTGTTTTTT.

The chain is built from TRBV7-2 and TRBJ1-2; no clear D. The ends were cut back, 1 base at V and 8 bases at J, with 8 bases in the middle. The V gene's germline CDR1 is SGHTA and CDR2 FQGNSA. There are 12 residues in the CDR3. The CDR3: CASSLDIGGYTF. The DNA of the CDR3 is TGTGCCAGCAGCTTAGATATCGGGGGCTACACCTTC.

V and J are TRBV20-1 and TRBJ2-1; D gene ambiguous. This CDR3 contains 11 residues. Per the germline V gene, CDR1 is DFQATT and CDR2 is SNEGSKA (reference sequence). V was cut by 3 bases and J by 9 bases, with 9 bases left in between. CDR3 sequence reads: CSARFLSEQFF. The CDR3 coding sequence is TGCAGTGCTAGGTTCCTCTCTGAGCAGTTCTTC.

The chain uses TRBV5-1 and TRBJ1-1, with TRBD1 as a possible D gene (5 bases). Deletions cut 4 bases from V and 4 bases from J, with 11 bases between. This CDR3 region has 13 residues. Looked up from germline, CDR1 is SGHRS and CDR2 is YFSETQ. Here the CDR3 reads CASSVGGVTEAFF. The DNA of the CDR3 is TGCGCCAGCAGCGTTGGGGGGGTCACTGAAGCTTTCTTT.

V usage is TRBV6-5 and J usage is TRBJ1-4, with D possibly matching TRBD1 (6 bases). The CDR3 loop spans 15 amino acids. The germline gives CDR1 MNHEY, CDR2 SVGAGI. The ends were cut back, 5 bases at V and 2 bases at J, with 12 bases in the middle. The DNA of the CDR3 is TGTGCCAGCAGTGGACAGAAGTCCACTAATGAAAAACTGTTTTTT. Amino acid sequence: CASSGQKSTNEKLFF.